These 27 T cell receptor beta chains were all obtained from the same sample, sequenced in a study of blood T cells in healthy people across ages (dated by TCRdb to between 2014 and 2017). Receptor libraries were prepared by 5' RACE. Sequencing was performed on an Illumina HiSeq 2500. A second 7 to 11 cycle PCR used a sample-barcoded 5' primer and a J-beta primer mix. TCRdb applied fastp at Q25 and MiXCR to the public reads, then kept only in-frame beta chains. Rows with one shared CDR3 protein collapse into an entry with the most common genes and DNA. Present in this sample are 920,000 or so distinct CDR3 sequences, 40% to 45% of which were seen just once. Approximately 19% of the sample is in the top ten clones. The specimen was blood. The receptors were sampled from a woman in her sixties or seventies in good health.

The genes are TRBV7-8 and TRBJ2-1; 11 positions agree with TRBD2. CDR1 and CDR2 from the germline V gene are SGHVS and FQNEAQ. V gave up 5 bases and J gave up 7 bases; unmatched junction bases: 7. This CDR3 is built from 15 residues. The CDR3 sequence is CASSHSGGAKNEQFF. CDR3 in DNA: TGTGCCAGCAGCCATAGCGGGGGGGCCAAGAATGAGCAGTTCTTC.

The CDR3 loop is CASSLSAFADTQYF. CDR3 DNA: TGTGCCAGCAGTTTATCCGCGTTCGCAGATACGCAGTATTTT. The rearrangement joins TRBV28 to TRBJ2-3, with D uncertain. This CDR3 has 14 amino acids. The ends were cut back, 1 base at V and 4 bases at J, with 9 bases in the middle. The germline gives CDR1 MDHEN, CDR2 SYDVKM.

The chain couples TRBV25-1 to TRBJ2-2, with D possibly matching TRBD1 (5 bases). The CDR3 extends over 15 amino acids. V lost 4 bases to trimming and J lost 1 base, with 10 bases between them. Per the germline V gene, CDR1 is MGHDK and CDR2 is SYGVNS. CDR3 in amino acids: CASSVWGLNTGELFF. CDR3 DNA sequence: TGTGCCAGCAGTGTGTGGGGCCTGAACACCGGGGAGCTGTTTTTT.

The chain carries TRBV20-1 and TRBJ2-1; 10 bases align to TRBD2. The DNA matches TRBJ2-7 better at its end, which makes the J call doubtful. This CDR3 comprises 15 residues. Germline loops: CDR1 DFQATT, CDR2 SNEGSKA (reference sequence). CDR3 DNA: TGCAGTGCTAGACCCACTAGCGGGATATACAATGAGCAGTACTTC. It codes for CSARPTSGIYNEQYF.

The genes are TRBV5-1 and TRBJ2-5; 10 positions agree with TRBD1. Trimming removed 5 bases from V and 4 bases from J; junction bases left unmatched: 5. The germline V gene has CDR1 SGHRS and CDR2 YFSETQ. The CDR3 is 14 amino acids. The CDR3 DNA is TGCGCCAGCAGGACAGGGGGCGCGAGAGAGACCCAGTACTTC. It codes for CASRTGGARETQYF.

The chain uses TRBV29-1 and TRBJ2-5, with D unclear. The J call may be faulty, since TRBJ2-1 better matches the DNA end. CDR1 is SQVTM and CDR2 is ANQGSEA in the germline V gene. The CDR3 has 12 amino acids. As DNA, the CDR3 is TGCAGCGTTATAGTGGGCCAAGAGACCCAGTTCTTC. Translating it yields CSVIVGQETQFF.

The sample holds one count of this clonotype. V gene TRBV29-1 combines with J gene TRBJ1-2; weak D call: TRBD1 (5 bases). Per germline, CDR1 SQVTM and CDR2 ANQGSEA. The CDR3 contains 12 residues. Trimming pared 3 bases from V and 8 bases from J, leaving 13 bases between. CDR3 sequence reads: CSVDGQGDGYTF. The CDR3 coding sequence is TGCAGCGTTGATGGGCAGGGTGACGGCTACACCTTC.

This sequence joins TRBV6-1 and TRBJ2-3; 8 positions match TRBD1. The CDR3 is made up of 15 amino acids. Germline V gene data show CDR1 as MNHNS and CDR2 as SASEGT. V was clipped by 6 bases and J by 6 bases; unmatched bases: 11. The CDR3 DNA is TGTGCCAGCAGCGGAGGACAGGGTTCGATCGATACGCAGTATTTT. Protein sequence: CASSGGQGSIDTQYF.

This clonotype occurred a few times. The chain uses TRBV28 and TRBJ1-1; D is possibly TRBD1 (6 bases). Per germline, CDR1 MDHEN and CDR2 SYDVKM. This CDR3 comprises 14 residues. V lost 4 bases, J lost 1 base, and 10 bases lay in between. In DNA form, the CDR3 reads TGTGCCAGCAGTTGGGGACAAGCGAACACTGAAGCTTTCTTT. Translating it yields CASSWGQANTEAFF. Full variable domain (missing parts from reference TRBV28 and TRBJ1-1): DVKVTQSSRYLVKRTGEKVFLECVQDMDHENMFWYRQDPGLGLRLIYFSYDVKMKEKGDIPEGYSVSREKKERFSLILESASTNQTSMYLCASSWGQANTEAFFGQGTRLTVV.

V and J are TRBV5-6 and TRBJ2-7; the D gene is possibly TRBD1 (5 bases). Matching the DNA end better, TRBJ2-4 makes the J call doubtful. CDR1 is SGHDT, CDR2 YYEEEE, per germline. CDR3 length: 15 amino acids. CDR3 loop: CASSPTPRQQAIQYF. In DNA form, the CDR3 reads TGTGCCAGCAGCCCCACCCCACGACAGCAAGCCATTCAGTACTTC.

This clonotype was counted a few times. This rearrangement joins TRBV21-1 to TRBJ2-7. TRBV21-1 is annotated as a pseudogene. CDR3 length: 15 amino acids. The CDR3 DNA reads TGTGCCAGCAGCAAATGGTCAGAGACCCCCTACGAGCAGTACTTC. This encodes CASSKWSETPYEQYF.

J is TRBJ1-6 and V is TRBV20-1; D possibly corresponds to TRBD1 (6 bases). V shed 0 bases and J shed 9 bases, with 9 bases lying between them. Germline CDR1 DFQATT, CDR2 SNEGSKA (reference sequence). This CDR3 is built from 13 residues. In DNA form, the CDR3 reads TGCAGTGCTAGAGAACAGGGTGTTTCACCCCTCCACTTT. This codes for CSAREQGVSPLHF.

This clonotype was counted ten times or more. The chain joins TRBV30 to TRBJ2-5, with D perhaps given as TRBD1 or TRBD2 (6 bases each). V dropped 0 bases and J dropped 4 bases, with 12 bases sitting between them. The CDR3 is made up of 14 amino acids. Germline V gene lookup returns CDR1 GTSNPN and CDR2 SVGIG (reference sequence). Written as DNA, the CDR3 is TGTGCCTGGAGTGTTGGGGGGCAAGGAGAGACCCAGTACTTC. Translation: CAWSVGGQGETQYF.

This chain uses TRBV7-3 with TRBJ2-1; 10 bases match TRBD2. There are 16 residues in the CDR3. Unmatched junction bases numbered 10, after V lost 2 bases and J lost 9 bases. CDR1 is SGHTA, CDR2 FQGTGA, per germline. CDR3 loop: CASSLEASGSGGEQFF. The CDR3, as DNA: TGTGCCAGCAGCTTAGAGGCTAGCGGGAGTGGCGGTGAGCAGTTCTTC.

This chain joins TRBV7-9 and TRBJ2-5; D possibly corresponds to TRBD2 (8 bases). The CDR3 consists of 14 residues. Germline CDR1 and CDR2: SEHNR and FQNEAQ (reference sequence). Trimming pared 5 bases from V and 11 bases from J, leaving 21 bases between. CDR3 coding DNA: TGTGCCAGCAGCCAGGGGGGACTAGACAATGAGCAGTACTTC. Protein sequence: CASSQGGLDNEQYF.

The chain combines TRBV12-3 or TRBV12-4 with TRBJ2-3; the D gene is possibly TRBD2 (5 bases). Trimming took off 6 bases at V and 4 bases at J, with 11 bases between the two ends. This CDR3 spans 13 amino acids. The CDR3 bases are TGTGCCAGCAGCAGAGGGCGCGCAGATACGCAGTATTTT. Translating gives CASSRGRADTQYF.

The chain recombines TRBV7-9 with TRBJ2-7; no reliable D call. CDR1 is SEHNR and CDR2 is FQNEAQ in the germline V gene (reference sequence). The V gene lost 7 bases and the J gene lost 0 bases, with 13 bases spanning the gap. This CDR3 contains 14 residues. Here the CDR3 reads CASNPSGRSYEQYF. As DNA, the CDR3 is TGTGCCAGCAATCCCTCTGGGCGCTCCTACGAGCAGTACTTC. Drawing the rest from reference TRBV7-9 and TRBJ2-7, the complete variable domain is DTGVSQNPRHKITKRGQNVTFRCDPISEHNRLYWYRQTLGQGPEFLTYFQNEAQLEKSRLLSDRFSAERPKGSFSTLEIQRTEQGDSAMYLCASNPSGRSYEQYFGPGTRLTVT.

The chain links TRBV6-5 to TRBJ2-2; unclear D gene. V lost 6 bases, J lost 7 bases, and 18 bases lay in between. This CDR3 has 15 amino acids. CDR1 is MNHEY, CDR2 SVGAGI, per germline. The CDR3: CASSRLVGSVGELFF. The CDR3 coding sequence is TGTGCCAGCAGCCGCCTAGTAGGGTCGGTCGGGGAGCTGTTTTTT.

Notes on this clonotype: A junction end diverges from the germline sequence, so it may reflect a read error. The chain combines TRBV20-1 with TRBJ2-7, with a possible D match to TRBD2 (5 bases). CDR3 length: 13 amino acids. CDR1 and CDR2 from the germline V gene are DFQATT and SNEGSKA (reference sequence). CDR3 loop: CSARDLRVYEQYF. The CDR3 nucleotides read TGCAGTGCCAGAGATTTGCGGGTCTACGAGCAGTACTTC.

This rearrangement joins TRBV29-1 to TRBJ1-1; perhaps TRBD1 as D (5 bases). Trimming took 0 bases from V and 1 from J, leaving 12 bases between them. The CDR3 contains 15 residues. Germline CDR1 and CDR2: SQVTM and ANQGSEA. The CDR3 DNA follows: TGCAGCGTTGAAGATGGGGGTACAGAGAACACTGAAGCTTTCTTT. Translating it yields CSVEDGGTENTEAFF.

The chain is built from TRBV6-2 or TRBV6-3 and TRBJ2-4; D is uncertain. The assigned J gene may be wrong: the sequence end matches TRBJ2-7 better. The CDR3 has 13 amino acids. Germline CDR1 and CDR2: MNHEY and SVGEGT. The CDR3: CASCVGSIYEQYF. The CDR3 DNA sequence: TGTGCCAGCTGTGTGGGCAGCATCTACGAGCAGTACTTC.

With regard to this clonotype: With a much larger clone just one base away, this may be a read error. CDR3 sequence reads: CASSWGANEQYF. In DNA form, the CDR3 reads TGTGCCAGCAGCTGGGGGGCCAATGAGCAGTACTTC. The chain carries TRBV11-2 and TRBJ2-5; D is tentatively TRBD1 or TRBD2 (6 bases each). The CDR3 spans 12 residues. The V gene's germline CDR1 is SGHAT and CDR2 FQNNGV. V was pared by 4 bases and J by 11 bases, with 14 bases between.

This chain joins TRBV5-1 and TRBJ1-1, with D unresolved. With 3 bases removed from V and 3 bases from J, the gap between germline ends came to 12 bases. The CDR3 contains 14 residues. The germline V gene encodes CDR1 SGHRS and CDR2 YFSETQ. The CDR3 spells CASSSDHGYTEAFF. The CDR3 bases are TGCGCCAGCAGCTCCGATCATGGTTACACTGAAGCTTTCTTT.

The chain has TRBV4-1 and TRBJ2-7; no clear D gene. Per the germline V gene, CDR1 is MGHRA and CDR2 is YSYEKL. Trimming removed 4 bases from V and 0 bases from J, with 10 bases in between. This CDR3 is 14 amino acids long. DNA of the CDR3: TGCGCCAGCAGCCTAGGCTGGGACTCCTACGAGCAGTACTTC. Translated, it gives CASSLGWDSYEQYF.

The chain combines TRBV29-1 with TRBJ2-5; TRBD2 aligns across 7 bases. Germline V CDR1 and CDR2: SQVTM, ANQGSEA. The CDR3 totals 14 residues. V was clipped by 7 bases and J by 2 bases; unmatched bases: 10. The CDR3 sequence is CSGWGGKGQETQYF. The DNA of the CDR3 is TGCAGCGGTTGGGGGGGTAAAGGACAAGAGACCCAGTACTTC. Combining the CDR3 with reference TRBV29-1 and TRBJ2-5 gives the whole variable domain SAVISQKPSRDICQRGTSLTIQCQVDSQVTMMFWYRQQPGQSLTLIATANQGSEATYESGFVIDKFPISRPNLTFSTLTVSNMSPEDSSIYLCSGWGGKGQETQYFGPGTRLLVL.

The table lists this clonotype with a few counts. The chain recombines TRBV10-3 with TRBJ2-2, with TRBD1 identical over 9 bases. The junction had 5 bases not matched to a gene; V was cut back by 6 bases and J by 6 bases. The CDR3 runs to 14 residues. Per the germline V gene, CDR1 is ENHRY and CDR2 is SYGVKD. The CDR3 is CAISLQGASGELFF. CDR3 DNA sequence: TGTGCCATCAGCTTACAGGGGGCATCCGGGGAGCTGTTTTTT.

This clonotype has just a few counts. The rearrangement uses TRBV15 and TRBJ2-1; TRBD2 is a possible D gene (6 bases). Germline values: CDR1 LNHNV, CDR2 YYDKDF (reference sequence). The CDR3 has 14 amino acids. V gave up 1 base and J gave up 7 bases, with 11 bases separating them. The CDR3 sequence is CATSRVGTRNEQFF. The CDR3 nucleotides read TGTGCCACCAGCAGAGTGGGGACTCGAAATGAGCAGTTCTTC.